The text below deals with one T cell receptor beta chain. CDR1 is PRHDT and CDR2 is FYEKMQ in the germline V gene (reference sequence). Trimming removed 7 bases from V and 1 base from J; junction bases left unmatched: 6. The CDR3 is 17 amino acids. These data originate in a study of technical replicates of blood from several donors. Assay: immunoSEQ multiplex PCR; the TCRdb copy retains only in-frame clones and omits some. Of fewer than 95,000 clones listed, 94% are singletons. The rearrangement joins TRBV13 to TRBJ1-6; 11 nucleotides line up with TRBD1. This clonotype was sampled from a human donor in good health. The sample comprised T cells isolated from PBMCs. The CDR3 is CASTRTGGFSYNSPLHF. Written as DNA, the CDR3 is TGTGCCAGCACACGGACAGGGGGCTTTTCCTATAATTCACCCCTCCACTTT. The entire variable domain, with the rest obtained from reference TRBV13 and TRBJ1-6, is as follows: AAGVIQSPRHLIKEKRETATLKCYPIPRHDTVYWYQQGPGQDPQFLISFYEKMQSDKGSIPDRFSAQQFSDYHSELNMSSLELGDSALYFCASTRTGGFSYNSPLHFGNGTRLTVT.